This T cell receptor (beta chain) is from a study of control samples from healthy donors and cancer patients. V shed 1 base and J 1 base; nucleotides not matched to a gene: 3. Germline CDR1 reads LGHDT; CDR2 reads YNNKEL (reference sequence). This CDR3 has 17 residues. Clones were read by immunoSEQ multiplex PCR, and TCRdb kept only the in-frame ones, dropping some. This table holds about 150,000 clones, about 95% found once. Sequenced material: PBMCs. This receptor was obtained from a man aged 55 to 70 with colorectal cancer. The chain combines TRBV3-1 (or the pseudogene TRBV3-2) with TRBJ2-1, with 11 bases aligning to TRBD2. CDR3 sequence: CASSQGTSGGSYNEQFF. DNA for the CDR3: TGTGCCAGCAGCCAAGGAACTAGCGGGGGTTCCTACAATGAGCAGTTCTTC.